This TCR beta chain was captured in a study of cytomegalovirus exposure and HLA in healthy donors. At the level of the study: The roughly 100 million unique TCR beta sequences, from some 170 million T cells, were found by an earlier analysis.

This clone was seen a handful of times. Its matching antigen is unknown. This PCR relied on a set of 60 Vbeta primers and 13 Jbeta primers. TCRdb's table, derived via immunoSEQ multiplex PCR, lists solely in-frame clones and lacks some. Of around 130,000 clones detected, 75% appear once; the ten largest clones hold around 3.2%. Donors had nominal health at sampling but likely had unrecorded immune exposures. Study-level findings and limits: The CMV antigen specificity of a few CMV-associated chains was confirmed through in vitro analysis.

J was trimmed by 5 bases and V by 4 bases; bases with no gene match: 9. Germline assignment: CDR1 SNHLY and CDR2 FYNNEI. The CDR3 consists of 15 residues. The chain combines TRBV2 with TRBJ2-5, with 8 bases fitting TRBD2. The origin of this receptor is a young man in good health and CMV-seronegative. Sequences were obtained from PBMCs. The CDR3, as DNA: TGTGCCAGCAGTGGGCCGGGAGGGAGGAGCGAGACCCAGTACTTC. This codes for CASSGPGGRSETQYF.